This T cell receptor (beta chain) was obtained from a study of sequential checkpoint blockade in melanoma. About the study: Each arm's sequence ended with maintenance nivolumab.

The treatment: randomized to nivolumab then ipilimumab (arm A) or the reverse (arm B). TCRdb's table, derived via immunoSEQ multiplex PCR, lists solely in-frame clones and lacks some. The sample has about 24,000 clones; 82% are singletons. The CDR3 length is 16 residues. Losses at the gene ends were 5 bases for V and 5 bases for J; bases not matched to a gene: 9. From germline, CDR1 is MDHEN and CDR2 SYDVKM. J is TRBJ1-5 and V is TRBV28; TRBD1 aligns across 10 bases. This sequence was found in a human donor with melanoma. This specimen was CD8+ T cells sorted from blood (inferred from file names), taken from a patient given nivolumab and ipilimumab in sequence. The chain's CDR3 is CASSPMTGGADQPQHF. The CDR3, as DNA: TGTGCCAGCAGTCCTATGACAGGGGGCGCCGATCAGCCCCAGCATTTT.